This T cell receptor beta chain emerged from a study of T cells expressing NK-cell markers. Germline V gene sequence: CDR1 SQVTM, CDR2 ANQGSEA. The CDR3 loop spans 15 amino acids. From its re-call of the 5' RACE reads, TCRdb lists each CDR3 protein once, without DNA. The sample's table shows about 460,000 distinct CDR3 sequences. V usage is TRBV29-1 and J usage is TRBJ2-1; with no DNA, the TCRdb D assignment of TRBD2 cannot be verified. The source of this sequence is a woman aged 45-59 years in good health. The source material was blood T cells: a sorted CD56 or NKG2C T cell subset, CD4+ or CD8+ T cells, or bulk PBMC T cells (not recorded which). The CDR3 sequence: CSAGGTSFSYNEQFF.